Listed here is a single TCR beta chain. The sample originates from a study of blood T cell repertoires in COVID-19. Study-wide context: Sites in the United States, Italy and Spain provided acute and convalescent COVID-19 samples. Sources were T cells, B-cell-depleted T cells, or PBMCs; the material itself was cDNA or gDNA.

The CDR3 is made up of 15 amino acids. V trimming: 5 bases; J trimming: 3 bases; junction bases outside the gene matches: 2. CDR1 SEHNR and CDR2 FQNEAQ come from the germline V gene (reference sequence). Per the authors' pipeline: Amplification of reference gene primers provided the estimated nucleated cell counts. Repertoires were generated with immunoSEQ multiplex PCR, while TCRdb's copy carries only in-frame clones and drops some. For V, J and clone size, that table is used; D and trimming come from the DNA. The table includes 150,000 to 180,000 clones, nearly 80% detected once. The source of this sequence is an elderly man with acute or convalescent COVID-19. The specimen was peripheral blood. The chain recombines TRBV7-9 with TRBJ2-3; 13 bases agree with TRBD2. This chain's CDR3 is CASSRGLAGTDTQYF. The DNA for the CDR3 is TGTGCCAGCAGCCGGGGACTAGCGGGGACAGATACGCAGTATTTT.